The 2 T cell receptor beta chains reported below all come from one sample, sequenced in a study of blood T cells in healthy people across ages. A J-beta primer mix and a sample-barcoded 5' primer were used in a second PCR of roughly 7 to 12 cycles. TCRdb re-analysed the 5' RACE reads in MiXCR, keeping a single row per CDR3 protein. The sample holds hundreds of thousands of distinct CDR3 sequences; more than 35% are singletons and the top ten take over 15%. The specimen sequenced was blood. The receptors stem from a man at least 80 years old in good health.

This clonotype has at least ten counts. The J gene is TRBJ2-1, the V gene TRBV5-1; TRBD2 matches at 11 bases. CDR1 SGHRS and CDR2 YFSETQ come from the germline V gene. J was trimmed by 6 bases and V by 0 bases; bases with no gene match: 11. The CDR3 runs to 18 residues. For the CDR3, the DNA is TGCGCCAGCAGCTTGGTTGAGGTAGCGGGAGGGAGAGTCAATGAGCAGTTCTTC. It is translated as CASSLVEVAGGRVNEQFF.

This clonotype appeared many times. The chain links TRBV28 to TRBJ2-3; D unresolved. Per germline, CDR1 MDHEN and CDR2 SYDVKM. The CDR3 extends over 13 amino acids. V gave up 2 bases and J gave up 2 bases, with 5 bases separating them. CDR3 sequence: CASSLTATDTQYF. The CDR3 DNA reads as TGTGCCAGCAGTTTAACAGCCACAGATACGCAGTATTTT.